These 17 T cell receptor beta chains share one sample of origin, sequenced in a study of T cell repertoires in cytomegalovirus infection. TCRdb re-called the reads through MiXCR, storing one row per CDR3 protein. In the table there are approximately 180,000 distinct CDR3 sequences, approximately 18% of which are singletons. The sample comprised CD8+ T cells from PBMCs. Receptors originate from a human donor in good health (CMV status not recorded). Some clones in this sample may be carry-over from other donors' samples.

The J gene is TRBJ1-4, the V gene TRBV19; 8 bases are a match to TRBD1. J lost 2 bases, V lost 5 bases, and 1 base had no gene match. This CDR3 is built from 14 residues. The germline V gene has CDR1 LNHDA and CDR2 SQIVND (reference sequence). CDR3: CASSWTGTNEKLFF. For the CDR3, the DNA is TGTGCCAGTAGTTGGACAGGGACTAATGAAAAACTGTTTTTT.

V gene TRBV11-2 combines with J gene TRBJ2-1, with D perhaps matching TRBD1 or TRBD2 (5 bases each). Trimming pared 5 bases from V and 0 bases from J, leaving 14 bases between. The CDR3 consists of 16 residues. Germline lookup yields CDR1 SGHAT and CDR2 FQNNGV. The CDR3 region is CASSPPGRGSYNEQFF. The CDR3 DNA reads as TGTGCCAGCAGCCCCCCGGGACGGGGCTCCTACAATGAGCAGTTCTTC.

A few counts support this clonotype. The chain has TRBV20-1 and TRBJ2-1, with D possibly called TRBD1 or TRBD2 (5 bases each). V lost 6 bases and J 8 bases, leaving 23 bases between the germline ends. CDR3 length: 15 residues. Germline CDR1 and CDR2: DFQATT and SNEGSKA (reference sequence). CDR3 coding DNA: TGCAGTGCCAGACTTCAGGGACCAAACCCCGATGAGCAGTTCTTC. It specifies CSARLQGPNPDEQFF.

This clonotype turned up a few times. This chain connects TRBV7-2 to TRBJ2-7; 10 positions match TRBD1. CDR1 SGHTA and CDR2 FQGNSA come from the germline V gene. The CDR3 is 15 amino acids. V was clipped by 5 bases and J by 7 bases; unmatched bases: 11. CDR3 sequence reads: CASSPRQGASREQYF. The DNA of the CDR3 is TGTGCCAGCAGCCCCCGACAGGGGGCAAGTAGGGAGCAGTACTTC.

This clonotype was seen a handful of times. The CDR3 DNA sequence: TGTGCCAGCAGCACATTCCGGGACATAGACAATGAGCAGTTCTTC. It specifies CASSTFRDIDNEQFF. V usage is TRBV14 and J usage is TRBJ2-1; possibly TRBD1 for D (6 bases). Germline CDR1 reads SGHDN; CDR2 reads FVKESK. This CDR3 is built from 15 residues. V dropped 5 bases and J dropped 5 bases, with 16 bases sitting between them.

This clonotype was seen only a few times. The rearrangement links TRBV7-2 to TRBJ1-2; 8 bases match TRBD1. Per germline, CDR1 SGHTA and CDR2 FQGNSA. CDR3 size: 15 residues. Trimming cost V 5 bases and J 5 bases; bases outside gene matches: 10. In nucleotides, the CDR3 is TGTGCCAGCAGCCCTAGACAGGGGATAATGTATGGCTACACCTTC. It is translated as CASSPRQGIMYGYTF.

This clonotype has only a few counts. The V call is TRBV7-3, the J call TRBJ1-2; no reliable D call. The germline V gene encodes CDR1 SGHTA and CDR2 FQGTGA. Trimming left V 5 bases short and J 2 bases short, with 18 bases between. The CDR3 is 16 amino acids. The CDR3 loop reads CASSLVLRERNYGYTF. The CDR3 DNA sequence: TGTGCCAGCAGCCTCGTCCTAAGGGAGAGGAACTATGGCTACACCTTC.

To note about this clonotype: A much larger clone lies one base from this, so it may be a read error. The chain combines TRBV7-6 with TRBJ1-1; D not certain. Trimming removed 4 bases from V and 1 base from J, with 10 bases in between. Germline loops: CDR1 SGHVS, CDR2 FNYEAQ. There are 14 residues in the CDR3. CDR3 bases: TGTGCCAGCAGCTCAGGAAGGCAGAACACTGAAGCTTTCTTT. Amino acid sequence: CASSSGRQNTEAFF.

This clonotype was picked up many times. The gene calls are TRBV12-3 or TRBV12-4 and TRBJ1-1; D is unclear. CDR3 size: 11 residues. The V end lost 3 bases, the J end lost 10 bases, and 9 bases lay between the germline ends. CDR3: CASSFSARAFF. The CDR3 nucleotides are TGTGCCAGCAGTTTTTCGGCTAGAGCTTTCTTT.

The V call is TRBV12-3 or TRBV12-4, the J call TRBJ1-3; the D is unclear. The V and J ends lost 6 bases and 4 bases respectively, with 7 bases between them. The CDR3 extends over 12 amino acids. CDR3 loop: CASSPVGNTIYF. For the CDR3, the DNA is TGTGCCAGCAGCCCGGTGGGAAACACCATATATTTT.

The V gene is TRBV29-1, the J gene TRBJ2-1; TRBD1 might be the D (5 bases). The germline V and J ends were trimmed by 3 bases and 3 bases, with 15 bases remaining between them. Germline V gene data show CDR1 as SQVTM and CDR2 as ANQGSEA. CDR3 length equals 15 residues. CDR3 coding DNA: TGCAGCGTTGAGTCATGGACACTGGACTACAATGAGCAGTTCTTC. Its translation: CSVESWTLDYNEQFF.

The J gene is TRBJ1-4, the V gene TRBV7-8; 12 positions match TRBD1. CDR1 is SGHVS, CDR2 FQNEAQ, per germline. Trimming cost V 2 bases and J 8 bases; bases outside gene matches: 3. There are 15 residues in the CDR3. CDR3 loop: CASSLSGTGGEKLFF. The CDR3, as DNA: TGTGCCAGCAGCTTATCCGGGACAGGGGGCGAAAAACTGTTTTTT.

This clonotype was found many times. This chain links TRBV7-6 with TRBJ2-1, with 8 bases aligning to TRBD2. Germline assignment: CDR1 SGHVS and CDR2 FNYEAQ. With 2 bases clipped from V and 5 bases from J, the junction kept 2 bases outside the gene matches. The CDR3 loop spans 14 amino acids. This CDR3 is CASSLSGGHNEQFF. The CDR3 DNA is TGTGCCAGCAGCTTATCGGGGGGGCACAATGAGCAGTTCTTC.

This clonotype was detected only a few times. The chain couples TRBV19 to TRBJ1-5; TRBD1 is a possible D gene (5 bases). The CDR3 has 15 residues. The V end lost 5 bases, the J end lost 4 bases, and 15 bases lay between the germline ends. Looked up from germline, CDR1 is LNHDA and CDR2 is SQIVND (reference sequence). CDR3 protein: CASSSHDSPNQPQHF. CDR3 coding DNA: TGTGCCAGTAGTTCCCACGACAGCCCAAATCAGCCCCAGCATTTT.

This clonotype has only a few counts. The chain has TRBV7-9 and TRBJ2-3, with TRBD1 matching over 7 bases. Germline V CDR1 and CDR2: SEHNR, FQNEAQ (reference sequence). The length of the CDR3 is 18 residues. With 5 bases clipped from V and 0 bases from J, the junction kept 14 bases outside the gene matches. The DNA for the CDR3 is TGTGCCAGCAGCCTCCGGGACAGAGTTATATCTAGCACAGATACGCAGTATTTT. Translating it yields CASSLRDRVISSTDTQYF. The full variable domain, with the rest looked up from reference TRBV7-9 and TRBJ2-3, is DTGVSQNPRHKITKRGQNVTFRCDPISEHNRLYWYRQTLGQGPEFLTYFQNEAQLEKSRLLSDRFSAERPKGSFSTLEIQRTEQGDSAMYLCASSLRDRVISSTDTQYFGPGTRLTVL.

This clonotype was seen only a few times. The V gene is TRBV6-1, the J gene TRBJ2-7; D might be TRBD1 or TRBD2, each matching 7 bases. This CDR3 has 16 residues. Germline CDR1 MNHNS, CDR2 SASEGT. V was clipped by 8 bases and J by 6 bases, with 26 bases between them. The CDR3 bases are TGTGCCAGCCGGGGGGTCGTCCGGGACAGCTTAATCGAGCAGTACTTC. Translated, it gives CASRGVVRDSLIEQYF.

This clonotype was picked up a small number of times. One junction end disagrees with the germline gene, perhaps due to a read error. This chain connects TRBV7-8 to TRBJ1-1; 7 bases align to TRBD1. Germline V lookup: CDR1 SGHVS, CDR2 FQNEAQ. The length of the CDR3 is 14 residues. As DNA, the CDR3 is TGTGCCAGCAGCGCCCCGACAGGGAACGCTGAAGCTTTCTTT. Amino acids: CASSAPTGNAEAFF.